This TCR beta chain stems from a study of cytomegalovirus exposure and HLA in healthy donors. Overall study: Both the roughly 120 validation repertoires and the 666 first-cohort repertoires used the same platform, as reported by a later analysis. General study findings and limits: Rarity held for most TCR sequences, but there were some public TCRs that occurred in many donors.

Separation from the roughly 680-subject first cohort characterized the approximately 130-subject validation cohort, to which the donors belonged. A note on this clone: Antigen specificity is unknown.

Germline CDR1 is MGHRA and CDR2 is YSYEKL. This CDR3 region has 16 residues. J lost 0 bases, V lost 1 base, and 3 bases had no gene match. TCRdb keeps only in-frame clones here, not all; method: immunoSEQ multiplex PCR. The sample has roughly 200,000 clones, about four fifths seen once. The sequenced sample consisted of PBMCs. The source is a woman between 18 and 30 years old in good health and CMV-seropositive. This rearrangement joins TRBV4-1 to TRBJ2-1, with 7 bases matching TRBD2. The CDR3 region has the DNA TGCGCCAGCAGCCAAGCTAGCGGCAGCTCCTACAATGAGCAGTTCTTC. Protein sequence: CASSQASGSSYNEQFF.